This T cell receptor beta chain is from a study of cytomegalovirus exposure and HLA in healthy donors. Study conclusions and caveats: The listing of roughly 160 TCR beta chains classed them as cytomegalovirus-associated. CMV serostatus was the sole immune exposure data available. For TCR beta chains, V- and J-gene trimming was later linked to a missense DCLRE1C variant.

Worth noting for this clone: Its target is not known.

Primers included in the PCR were 60 Vbeta and 13 Jbeta primers. TCRdb's table, derived via immunoSEQ multiplex PCR, lists solely in-frame clones and lacks some. Of approximately 200,000 clones in the sample, more than 60% were seen once. Input material: PBMCs. The source is a man between 35 and 55 years old in good health and CMV-seronegative.

CDR3: CASSPGTGLETQYF. The CDR3 DNA reads as TGTGCCAGCTCACCCGGGACAGGGCTTGAGACCCAGTACTTC. The genes are TRBV18 and TRBJ2-5; 9 bases are shared with TRBD1. Trimming removed 3 bases from V and 5 bases from J; junction bases left unmatched: 4. CDR1 and CDR2 (germline): KGHSH, LQKENI. CDR3 length: 14 residues.